A single sample gave rise to the 14 T cell receptor beta chains below, sequenced in a study of control samples from healthy donors and cancer patients (dated by TCRdb to 2020 to 2021). The library was produced with the immunoSEQ multiplex PCR assay. TCRdb holds this immuneACCESS table with in-frame rearrangements only. Some clones are missing; in checked studies, unresolved V genes explain under half, and the rest has no known cause. This sample lists about 63,000 clones; roughly 85% were detected once. Nearly 5.5% of the sample comes from the top ten. Sequenced: blood. These receptors all stem from a man aged 35 to 55 in good health.

The chain has TRBV5-4 and TRBJ1-6; tentatively, D is TRBD1 (6 bases). The CDR3 contains 16 residues. With 4 bases removed from V and 6 bases from J, the gap between germline ends came to 17 bases. The germline gives CDR1 SGHNT, CDR2 YYREEE (reference sequence). CDR3 sequence: CASSPGQGKSNSPLHF. The CDR3 DNA is TGTGCCAGCAGCCCGGGCCAGGGGAAAAGTAATTCACCCCTCCACTTT.

This chain joins TRBV2 and TRBJ1-2; maybe TRBD1 (5 bases). CDR3 length: 14 amino acids. Germline lookup yields CDR1 SNHLY and CDR2 FYNNEI. V lost 5 bases and J lost 10, with 20 bases in between. The DNA for the CDR3 is TGTGCCAGCAGTCCCGGGCTTGCGGGACGTATCTACACCTTC. Amino acid sequence: CASSPGLAGRIYTF.

This chain connects TRBV5-1 to TRBJ1-3, with a tentative D call TRBD1 (6 bases). Germline CDR1 is SGHRS and CDR2 is YFSETQ. The germline V and J ends were trimmed by 4 bases and 4 bases, with 15 bases remaining between them. This CDR3 contains 15 residues. The CDR3: CASSLGHGIGNTIYF. In DNA form, the CDR3 reads TGCGCCAGCAGCCTGGGACACGGTATCGGAAACACCATATATTTT.

V gene TRBV11-1 combines with J gene TRBJ1-1; 8 nucleotides line up with TRBD1. The CDR3 is 14 residues long. CDR1 is SGHAT, CDR2 FQDESV, per germline (reference sequence). V was pared by 5 bases and J by 1 base, with 3 bases of the junction left unmatched. The CDR3 reads CASSADRGNTEAFF. CDR3 coding DNA: TGTGCCAGCAGCGCCGACAGGGGGAACACTGAAGCTTTCTTT.

This clone was seen only a few times. J is TRBJ1-5 and V is TRBV19, with D unresolved. V lost 1 base to trimming and J lost 2 bases, with 9 bases between them. Germline V gene data show CDR1 as LNHDA and CDR2 as SQIVND (reference sequence). The CDR3 has 15 residues. DNA for the CDR3: TGTGCCAGTAGTATAGGGGAACGGGGCAATCAGCCCCAGCATTTT. As protein: CASSIGERGNQPQHF.

This chain uses TRBV5-6 with TRBJ2-3; TRBD2 aligns across 9 bases. V lost 1 base, J lost 3 bases, and 3 bases stayed unmatched. This CDR3 is built from 15 residues. Germline V gene data show CDR1 as SGHDT and CDR2 as YYEEEE. CDR3 residues: CASSLRLAATDTQYF. Written as DNA, the CDR3 is TGTGCCAGCAGCTTGAGACTAGCGGCAACAGATACGCAGTATTTT. The entire variable domain, with the rest obtained from reference TRBV5-6 and TRBJ2-3, is as follows: DAGVTQSPTHLIKTRGQQVTLRCSPKSGHDTVSWYQQALGQGPQFIFQYYEEEERQRGNFPDRFSGHQFPNYSSELNVNALLLGDSALYLCASSLRLAATDTQYFGPGTRLTVL.

The chain links TRBV9 to TRBJ2-5; D is unresolved. Germline V gene lookup returns CDR1 SGDLS and CDR2 YYNGEE. V shed 4 bases and J shed 4 bases, with 11 bases lying between them. This CDR3 region has 13 residues. CDR3 sequence: CASSSRMGETQYF. CDR3 sequence (DNA): TGTGCCAGCAGCTCGAGGATGGGAGAGACCCAGTACTTC. The full variable domain, with the rest looked up from reference TRBV9 and TRBJ2-5, is DSGVTQTPKHLITATGQRVTLRCSPRSGDLSVYWYQQSLDQGLQFLIQYYNGEERAKGNILERFSAQQFPDLHSELNLSSLELGDSALYFCASSSRMGETQYFGPGTRLLVL.

In this sample, this clone turned up many times. The V gene is TRBV6-6, the J gene TRBJ1-6; weak D call: TRBD1 (6 bases). V lost 7 bases to trimming and J lost 7 bases, with 17 bases between them. The length of the CDR3 is 15 residues. Per the germline V gene, CDR1 is MNHNY and CDR2 is SVGAGI (reference sequence). CDR3 loop: CASTPSGHQNSPLHF. The CDR3 coding sequence is TGTGCCAGCACCCCATCGGGACACCAAAATTCACCCCTCCACTTT.

Turning to this clone: At the DNA level, this CDR3 is encoded by other sequences in the same sample as well. The rearrangement uses TRBV6-5 and TRBJ1-2, with a weak D call TRBD1 (5 bases). The germline V and J ends were trimmed by 6 bases and 7 bases, with 15 bases remaining between them. Per the germline V gene, CDR1 is MNHEY and CDR2 is SVGAGI. CDR3 length: 13 residues. The CDR3 is CASRIGLGTGYTF. The DNA of the CDR3 is TGTGCCAGCAGAATCGGGTTAGGGACTGGCTACACCTTC.

This CDR3 is CASSYHQETQYF. Here the CDR3 DNA reads TGTGCCAGCAGTTACCATCAAGAGACCCAGTACTTC. The chain couples TRBV12-3 or TRBV12-4 to TRBJ2-5; no reliable D call. The CDR3 is made up of 12 amino acids. The V end was cut by 4 bases, the J end by 2 bases, with 5 bases between.

V and J are TRBV25-1 and TRBJ1-1; unclear D gene. This CDR3 is built from 12 residues. The V gene lost 4 bases and the J gene lost 4 bases, with 7 bases spanning the gap. Germline CDR1 reads MGHDK; CDR2 reads SYGVNS. CDR3 sequence reads: CASSVASTEAFF. Written as DNA, the CDR3 is TGTGCCAGCAGTGTGGCTAGCACTGAAGCTTTCTTT.

This sequence joins TRBV10-3 and TRBJ1-5; D perhaps matches TRBD1 (6 bases). This CDR3 has 15 residues. V was pared by 2 bases and J by 7 bases, with 15 bases between. CDR1 ENHRY and CDR2 SYGVKD come from the germline V gene. CDR3 in amino acids: CAISEILGGVQPQHF. For the CDR3, the DNA is TGTGCCATCAGTGAGATTTTAGGGGGTGTCCAGCCCCAGCATTTT.

This clone occurred a few times. The chain recombines TRBV2 with TRBJ2-6; weak D call: TRBD1 (5 bases). V dropped 5 bases and J dropped 0 bases, with 17 bases sitting between them. The CDR3 consists of 18 residues. The germline V gene encodes CDR1 SNHLY and CDR2 FYNNEI. The CDR3 bases are TGTGCCAGCAGTTTGAACTCAGGGTTTAGCTCTGGGGCCAACGTCCTGACTTTC. Translating it yields CASSLNSGFSSGANVLTF. The complete variable domain, with remaining parts taken from reference TRBV2 and TRBJ2-6, reads EPEVTQTPSHQVTQMGQEVILRCVPISNHLYFYWYRQILGQKVEFLVSFYNNEISEKSEIFDDQFSVERPDGSNFTLKIRSTKLEDSAMYFCASSLNSGFSSGANVLTFGAGSRLTVL.

This chain joins TRBV7-9 and TRBJ2-3; tentatively, D is TRBD1 (6 bases). The CDR3 is 16 residues long. V was pared by 5 bases and J by 1 base, with 16 bases between. Germline-derived CDR1 and CDR2 are SEHNR and FQNEAQ (reference sequence). CDR3 bases: TGTGCCAGCAGCGTCCGACAGGCTCTGGGCACAGATACGCAGTATTTT. It codes for CASSVRQALGTDTQYF.